This T cell receptor beta chain came from a study of blood T cell repertoires in COVID-19. The overall study: The cDNA or gDNA used as material had been derived from T cells, B-cell-depleted T cells, or PBMCs.

This CDR3 is built from 14 residues. With 3 bases clipped from V and 4 bases from J, the junction kept 5 bases outside the gene matches. Germline CDR1 reads MNHEY; CDR2 reads SMNVEV (reference sequence). Original handling: Amplified reference gene primers provided the basis for estimating nucleated cell counts. Libraries were prepared by immunoSEQ multiplex PCR; TCRdb keeps only in-frame clonotypes and omits some of them. That table gives V, J and clone size, and the DNA gave D and trimming. The repertoire holds 270,000 or so clones, approximately 84% seen once, with 3.4% in the top ten. Cohort allocation depended upon clinical history that participants reported. Two negative PCRs, clearance, or symptom resolution were required of recovered Cohort 3 donors.

Sample: PBMCs or T cells enriched from blood (not recorded which). V is TRBV27 and J is TRBJ1-2, with 7 bases that match TRBD1. The sequence came from a man in his fifties or sixties who had recovered from COVID-19. CDR3 loop: CASSFSRGTYGYTF. The DNA of the CDR3 is TGTGCCAGCAGTTTTTCCAGGGGGACCTATGGCTACACCTTC.